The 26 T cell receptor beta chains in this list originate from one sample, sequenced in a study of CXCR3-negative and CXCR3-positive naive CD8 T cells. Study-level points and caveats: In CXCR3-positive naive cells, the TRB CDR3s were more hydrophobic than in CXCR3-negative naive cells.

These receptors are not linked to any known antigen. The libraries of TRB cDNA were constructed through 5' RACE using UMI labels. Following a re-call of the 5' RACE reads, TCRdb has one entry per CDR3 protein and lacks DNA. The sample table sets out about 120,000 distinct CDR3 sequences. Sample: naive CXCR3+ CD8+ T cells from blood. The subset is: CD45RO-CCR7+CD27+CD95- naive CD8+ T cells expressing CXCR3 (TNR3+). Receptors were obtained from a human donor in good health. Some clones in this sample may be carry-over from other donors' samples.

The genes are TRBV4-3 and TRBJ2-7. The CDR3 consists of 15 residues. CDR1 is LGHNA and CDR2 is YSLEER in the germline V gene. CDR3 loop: CASSQEGRGSYEQYF.

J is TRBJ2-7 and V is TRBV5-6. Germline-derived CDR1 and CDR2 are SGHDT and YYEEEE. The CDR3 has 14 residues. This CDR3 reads CASSFFTSSYEQYF.

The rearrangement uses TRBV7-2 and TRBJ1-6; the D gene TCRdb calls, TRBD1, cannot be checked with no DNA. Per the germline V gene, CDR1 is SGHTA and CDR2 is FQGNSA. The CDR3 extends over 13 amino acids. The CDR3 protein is CASTLGGNSPLHF.

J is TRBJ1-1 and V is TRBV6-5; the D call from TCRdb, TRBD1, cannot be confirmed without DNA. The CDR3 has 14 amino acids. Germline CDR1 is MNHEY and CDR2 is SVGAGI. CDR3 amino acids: CASSLGQINTEAFF.

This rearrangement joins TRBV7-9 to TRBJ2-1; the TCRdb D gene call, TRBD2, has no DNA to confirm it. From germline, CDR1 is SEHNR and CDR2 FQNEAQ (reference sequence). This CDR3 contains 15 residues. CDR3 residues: CASSLMVAAYNEQFF. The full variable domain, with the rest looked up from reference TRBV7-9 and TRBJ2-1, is DTGVSQNPRHKITKRGQNVTFRCDPISEHNRLYWYRQTLGQGPEFLTYFQNEAQLEKSRLLSDRFSAERPKGSFSTLEIQRTEQGDSAMYLCASSLMVAAYNEQFFGPGTRLTVL.

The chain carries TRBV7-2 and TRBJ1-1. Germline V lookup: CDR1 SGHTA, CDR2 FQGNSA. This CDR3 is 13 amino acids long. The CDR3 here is CASRSSANTEAFF.

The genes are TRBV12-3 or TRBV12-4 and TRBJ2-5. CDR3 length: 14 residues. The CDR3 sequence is CASSAKHWEETQYF.

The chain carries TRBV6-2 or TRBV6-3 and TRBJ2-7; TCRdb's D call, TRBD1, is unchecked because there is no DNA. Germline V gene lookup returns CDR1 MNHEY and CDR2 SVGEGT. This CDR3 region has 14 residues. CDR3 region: CASSPPGQGYEQYF.

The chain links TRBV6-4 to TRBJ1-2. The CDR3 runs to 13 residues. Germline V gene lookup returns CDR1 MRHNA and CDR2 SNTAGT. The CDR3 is CASSDSTAYGYTF.

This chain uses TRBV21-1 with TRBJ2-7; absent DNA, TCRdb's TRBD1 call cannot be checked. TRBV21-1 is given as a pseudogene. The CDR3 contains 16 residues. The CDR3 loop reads CASTRGQGDLVYEQYF.

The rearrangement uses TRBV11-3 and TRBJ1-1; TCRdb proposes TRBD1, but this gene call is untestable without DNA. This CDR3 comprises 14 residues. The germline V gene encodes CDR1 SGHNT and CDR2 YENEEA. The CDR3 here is CASSLVAGAAEAFF.

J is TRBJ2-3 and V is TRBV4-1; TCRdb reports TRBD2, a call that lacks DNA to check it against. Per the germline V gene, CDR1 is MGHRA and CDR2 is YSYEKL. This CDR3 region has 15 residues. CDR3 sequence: CASSLDSGLTDTQYF.

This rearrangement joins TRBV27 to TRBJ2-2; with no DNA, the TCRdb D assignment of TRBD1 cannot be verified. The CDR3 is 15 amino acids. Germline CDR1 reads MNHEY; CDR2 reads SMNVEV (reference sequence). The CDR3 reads CASSLGGWYTGELFF.

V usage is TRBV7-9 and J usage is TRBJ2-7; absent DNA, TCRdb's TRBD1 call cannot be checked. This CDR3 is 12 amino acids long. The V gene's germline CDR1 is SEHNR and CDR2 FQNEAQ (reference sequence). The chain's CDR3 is CASSTTGKEQYF.

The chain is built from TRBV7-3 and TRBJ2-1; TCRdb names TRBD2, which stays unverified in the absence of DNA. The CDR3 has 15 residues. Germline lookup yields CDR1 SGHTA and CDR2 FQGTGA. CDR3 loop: CASSLTSGFYNEQFF. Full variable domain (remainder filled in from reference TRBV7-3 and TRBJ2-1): GAGVSQTPSNKVTEKGKYVELRCDPISGHTALYWYRQSLGQGPEFLIYFQGTGAADDSGLPNDRFFAVRPEGSVSTLKIQRTERGDSAVYLCASSLTSGFYNEQFFGPGTRLTVL.

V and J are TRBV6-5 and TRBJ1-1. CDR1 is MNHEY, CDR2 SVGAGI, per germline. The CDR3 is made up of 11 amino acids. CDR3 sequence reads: CASSYGTEAFF.

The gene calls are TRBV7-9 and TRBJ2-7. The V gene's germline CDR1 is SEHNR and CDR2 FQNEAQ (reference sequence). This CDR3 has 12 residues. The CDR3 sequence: CASSLQVGEQYF.

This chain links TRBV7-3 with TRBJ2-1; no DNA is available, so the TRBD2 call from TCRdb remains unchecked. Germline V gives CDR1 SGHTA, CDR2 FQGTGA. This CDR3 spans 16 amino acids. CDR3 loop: CASSATSGNDYNEQFF.

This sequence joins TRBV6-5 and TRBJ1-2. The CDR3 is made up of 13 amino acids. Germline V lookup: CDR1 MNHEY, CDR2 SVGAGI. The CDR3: CASRPQTNYGYTF.

CDR3 residues: CASSSPGGNIQYF. The rearrangement joins TRBV6-2 or TRBV6-3 to TRBJ2-4; TCRdb picks TRBD1, but there is no DNA to check that call. CDR3 length: 13 amino acids. Germline V gives CDR1 MNHEY, CDR2 SVGEGT.

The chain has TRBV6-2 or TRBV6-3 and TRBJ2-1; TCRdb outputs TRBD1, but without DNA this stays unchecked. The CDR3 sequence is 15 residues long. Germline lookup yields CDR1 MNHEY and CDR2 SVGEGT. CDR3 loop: CASSSGQGSYNEQFF.

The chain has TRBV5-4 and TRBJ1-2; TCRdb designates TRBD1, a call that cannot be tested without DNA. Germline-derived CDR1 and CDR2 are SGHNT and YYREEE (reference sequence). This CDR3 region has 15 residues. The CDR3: CASSQKGQVLRGYTF.

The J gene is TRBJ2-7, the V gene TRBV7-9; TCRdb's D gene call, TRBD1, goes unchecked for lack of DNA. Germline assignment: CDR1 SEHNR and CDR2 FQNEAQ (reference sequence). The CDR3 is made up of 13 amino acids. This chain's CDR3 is CASSFSGSYEQYF.

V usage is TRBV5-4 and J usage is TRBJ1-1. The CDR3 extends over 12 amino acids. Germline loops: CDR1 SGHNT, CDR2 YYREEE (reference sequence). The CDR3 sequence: CASSLGTDEAFF.

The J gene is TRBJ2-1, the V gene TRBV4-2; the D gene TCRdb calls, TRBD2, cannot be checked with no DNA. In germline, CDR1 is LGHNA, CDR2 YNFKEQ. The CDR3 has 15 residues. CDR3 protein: CASSSYATSNNEQFF.

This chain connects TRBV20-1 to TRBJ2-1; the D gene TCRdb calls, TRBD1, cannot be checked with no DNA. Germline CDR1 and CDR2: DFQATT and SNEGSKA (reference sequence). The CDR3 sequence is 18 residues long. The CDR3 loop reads CSARALTAGAFSYNEQFF.